Listed below are T cell receptor beta chains from one sample, sequenced in a study of blood T cell repertoires in COVID-19. Sequencing was performed with immunoSEQ multiplex PCR; in TCRdb, only in-frame clones are kept and a portion is missing. The table has some 170,000 clones, around 73% seen once. Material for sequencing was PBMCs or T cells enriched from blood (not recorded which). All receptors derive from a woman aged 50 to 60 who had recovered from COVID-19. Both conserved end residues are part of each CDR3.

cdr3_aa j_call v_call
CASSFGQGGQPQHF TRBJ1-5 TRBV5-5
CASSPSTPGETQYF TRBJ2-5 TRBV19
CASSIDLGAMGAFF TRBJ1-1 TRBV19
CASSLRQGTSGANVLTF TRBJ2-6 TRBV5-1
CASSLTGTINYNEQFF TRBJ2-1 TRBV19
CASSPRGGLSAYEQYF TRBJ2-7 TRBV18
CASRDQGAQETQYF TRBJ2-5 TRBV5-1
CAWSVAPGNYGYTF TRBJ1-2 TRBV30
CASSPRQKPNYGYTF TRBJ1-2 TRBV18
CATSDLQEQGAGEQFF TRBJ2-1 TRBV24-1
CASSQTGEWGQHRGRRVETQYF TRBJ2-5 TRBV23-1
CASSWLAVEQYF TRBJ2-7 TRBV6-2/TRBV6-3
CATRPGLASDTQYF TRBJ2-3 TRBV24-1
CASSPRNQRSGTDTQYF TRBJ2-3 TRBV7-3
CATSRDHRDEQYF TRBJ2-7 TRBV15
CASSQDWRQPQHF TRBJ1-5 TRBV3-1/TRBV3-2
CASSLLSAGELFF TRBJ2-2 TRBV11-2
CASSLDRGYGYTF TRBJ1-2 TRBV27
CASSPAIGGEEQYF TRBJ2-7 TRBV18
CASSLTYPRRTGRGVEQETQYF TRBJ2-5 TRBV28
CASSPTKATGREQFF TRBJ2-1 TRBV18
CASRLAGSYNEQFF TRBJ2-1 TRBV6-6
CAINGGSSYNSPLHF TRBJ1-6 TRBV10-3
CASSSSGSSDTGELFF TRBJ2-2 TRBV11-3
CSAGQGGWEQYF TRBJ2-7 TRBV29-1
CAAKPGLASYIQYF TRBJ2-4 TRBV6-5
CASSDLAGVNEQFF TRBJ2-1 TRBV10-1
CASSPPTGGRGDTQYF TRBJ2-3 TRBV18
CASSQVQNGQGALNEQFF TRBJ2-1 TRBV7-9
CATSDAGRPGPQHF TRBJ1-5 TRBV24-1
CASSSVRPSGNTIYF TRBJ1-3 TRBV6-5
CASSLGSGSRNEQFF TRBJ2-1 TRBV5-1
CASSLVSSGSGYEQYF TRBJ2-7 TRBV7-2
CASSPGLAGLDTQYF TRBJ2-3 TRBV18
CASSLGLAGVGSYEQYF TRBJ2-7 TRBV5-6
CAISEPGVYGYTF TRBJ1-2 TRBV10-3
CASSWGVLYEQYF TRBJ2-7 TRBV27
CASSPQGGDYEQYF TRBJ2-7 TRBV18
CASSLGQETGKYF TRBJ2-5 TRBV6-5
CASSLSSYEQYF TRBJ2-7 TRBV13
CASSGGSLAGASEQYF TRBJ2-7 TRBV2
CASRPYGRDFMQEGRYGYTF TRBJ1-2 TRBV3-1/TRBV3-2
CASSFPGSPDTQYF TRBJ2-3 TRBV7-2